This passage covers 8 T cell receptor beta chains from one sample sequenced in a study of human T cells and chemical hapten exposure. Time point meaning: pre-sensitization, week 0. Specified treatment: therapeutic diphenylcyclopropenone sensitization with weekly scalp DPC. The total RNA was obtained from whole blood that was not fractionated. Each CDR3 protein gets one entry after TCRdb re-called the RACE reads with MiXCR. The data contain 40,000 or so distinct CDR3 sequences, around 10% of them singletons. The sample consisted of whole blood, taken in connection with sensitization to the hapten diphenylcyclopropenone (DPC). These receptors were obtained from a woman aged 40 to 50 with alopecia areata. Some clones in this sample may be carry-over from other donors' samples.

At least ten counts were recorded for this clonotype. V gene TRBV5-6 combines with J gene TRBJ1-1; no definite D call. The length of the CDR3 is 11 residues. Per germline, CDR1 SGHDT and CDR2 YYEEEE. V gave up 2 bases and J gave up 8 bases, with 7 bases separating them. In DNA, the CDR3 is TGTGCCAGCAGCTTTAGACGGGAAGCTTTCTTT. Its protein is CASSFRREAFF.

At least ten counts were recorded for this clonotype. The chain employs TRBV28 and TRBJ1-1; D is unresolved. Germline CDR1 is MDHEN and CDR2 is SYDVKM. The CDR3 is 11 amino acids. V lost 3 bases and J lost 5, with 4 bases in between. The CDR3 protein is CASSFLTEAFF. The DNA of the CDR3 is TGTGCCAGCAGTTTTCTGACTGAAGCTTTCTTT.

This clonotype was counted ten times or more. This chain joins TRBV27 and TRBJ1-1; D remains unclear. Germline CDR1 and CDR2: MNHEY and SMNVEV (reference sequence). V was clipped by 6 bases and J by 4 bases, with 9 bases between them. This CDR3 is 12 amino acids long. The CDR3 loop is CASSRTGTEAFF. In DNA, the CDR3 is TGTGCCAGCAGCCGTACCGGCACTGAAGCTTTCTTT.

This clonotype was detected only once. A much larger clone lies a single base off, so this may be a read error. The V call is TRBV12-3 or TRBV12-4, the J call TRBJ2-5, with a possible D match to TRBD2 (5 bases). The CDR3 length is 14 residues. V shed 3 bases and J shed 4 bases, with 12 bases lying between them. CDR3 loop: CASSFAGRRETQYF. The CDR3, as DNA: TGTGCCAGCAGTTTCGCGGGCAGACGAGAGACCCAGTACTTC.

This clonotype came up a few times. The rearrangement links TRBV10-3 to TRBJ2-5, with D unresolved. V lost 5 bases and J 4 bases, leaving 11 bases between the germline ends. In germline, CDR1 is ENHRY, CDR2 SYGVKD. The CDR3 loop spans 13 amino acids. This CDR3 is CAISSNFGETQYF. The CDR3 region has the DNA TGTGCCATCAGTTCCAATTTCGGAGAGACCCAGTACTTC.

This clonotype was recorded at least ten times. The gene calls are TRBV19 and TRBJ1-1; D may be TRBD1 (6 bases). Deletions cut 7 bases from V and 5 bases from J, with 20 bases between. The CDR3 consists of 15 residues. The germline CDR1 and CDR2 sequences are LNHDA and SQIVND (reference sequence). As DNA, the CDR3 is TGTGCCAGTACCACCTCCCCCCGGGGGCTTACTGAAGCTTTCTTT. It codes for CASTTSPRGLTEAFF.

V gene TRBV5-1 combines with J gene TRBJ2-7; tentatively, D is TRBD1 (6 bases). The germline gives CDR1 SGHRS, CDR2 YFSETQ. V was cut by 4 bases and J by 1 base, with 12 bases left in between. The CDR3 spans 14 residues. DNA for the CDR3: TGCGCCAGCAGCGTGATGACAGGTTCCTACGAGCAGTACTTC. Translation gives CASSVMTGSYEQYF.

This clonotype was observed many times. The chain has TRBV7-8 and TRBJ2-3; no definite D call. Per germline, CDR1 SGHVS and CDR2 FQNEAQ. Trimming took off 1 base at V and 2 bases at J, with 10 bases between the two ends. CDR3 size: 15 residues. In nucleotides, the CDR3 is TGTGCCAGCAGCTTAGGCGGCAGGACCACAGATACGCAGTATTTT. Its translation: CASSLGGRTTDTQYF.